This is a list of T cell receptor beta chains from one sample in a study of T cells in Graves' hyperthyroidism and ophthalmopathy. A single record per CDR3 protein comes from TCRdb applying MiXCR to the multiplex PCR reads. The sample has a few hundred thousand distinct CDR3 sequences, roughly 16% seen once. The sequenced sample consisted of blood. The receptors shown here come from a young woman with Graves' ophthalmopathy. CDR3s include the opening cysteine and the closing phenylalanine or tryptophan. The D gene is left open where the match is weak. Clone size is not always given. Where it is, it says once, few, many or a class for expanded clones.

D gene: .
J gene: TRBJ1-1
V gene: TRBV19
clone size: many
CDR3 protein: CASSWDEDTEAFF
CDR3 DNA: TGTGCCAGTAGTTGGGATGAGGACACTGAAGCTTTCTTT

D gene: .
J gene: TRBJ2-4
V gene: TRBV7-8
clone size: many
CDR3 protein: CASTKPTENIQYF
CDR3 DNA: TGTGCCAGCACAAAGCCGACAGAAAACATTCAGTACTTC

D gene: .
J gene: TRBJ1-4
V gene: TRBV28
clone size: few
CDR3 protein: CASRQSGGHEKLFF
CDR3 DNA: TGTGCCAGCAGGCAGTCCGGGGGTCATGAAAAACTGTTTTTT

D gene: TRBD1
J gene: TRBJ1-5
V gene: TRBV2
clone size: few
CDR3 protein: CASSRGTGQNQPQHF
CDR3 DNA: TGTGCCAGCAGCCGCGGGACAGGGCAGAATCAGCCCCAGCATTTT

D gene: TRBD1
J gene: TRBJ1-5
V gene: TRBV28
clone size: many
CDR3 protein: CASGTGLARDNQPQHF
CDR3 DNA: TGTGCCAGCGGGACAGGGTTAGCGAGGGATAATCAGCCCCAGCATTTT

D gene: .
J gene: TRBJ2-5
V gene: TRBV7-2
clone size: few
CDR3 protein: CASSHPRFQETQYF
CDR3 DNA: TGTGCCAGCAGCCACCCCCGGTTCCAAGAGACCCAGTACTTC

D gene: .
J gene: TRBJ1-5
V gene: TRBV28
clone size: many
CDR3 protein: CASSFEVRGQPQHF
CDR3 DNA: TGTGCCAGCAGTTTTGAAGTCAGAGGCCAGCCCCAGCATTTT

D gene: TRBD2
J gene: TRBJ2-7
V gene: TRBV24-1
clone size: few
CDR3 protein: CATSESTSGNPYEQYF
CDR3 DNA: TGTGCCACCAGTGAGTCAACTAGCGGGAATCCCTACGAGCAGTACTTC

D gene: .
J gene: TRBJ1-1
V gene: TRBV19
clone size: .
CDR3 protein: CASSRRRRTGRRNTEAFF
CDR3 DNA: TGTGCCAGTAGTCGCCGGAGGCGAACAGGGAGACGGAACACTGAAGCTTTCTTT

D gene: TRBD2
J gene: TRBJ2-7
V gene: TRBV6-1
clone size: .
CDR3 protein: CASSYRQRGDYEQYF
CDR3 DNA: TGTGCCAGCAGTTATAGGCAGCGGGGAGACTACGAGCAGTACTTC

D gene: .
J gene: TRBJ1-1
V gene: TRBV5-1
clone size: few
CDR3 protein: CASSFRGRAFF
CDR3 DNA: TGCGCCAGCAGCTTTAGGGGAAGGGCTTTCTTT

D gene: .
J gene: TRBJ1-1
V gene: TRBV30
clone size: .
CDR3 protein: CAWNSGNTEAFF
CDR3 DNA: TGTGCCTGGAATAGCGGGAACACTGAAGCTTTCTTT

D gene: .
J gene: TRBJ1-5
V gene: TRBV18
clone size: many
CDR3 protein: CASSPPSNQPQHF
CDR3 DNA: TGTGCCAGCTCACCCCCGAGCAATCAGCCCCAGCATTTT

D gene: TRBD2
J gene: TRBJ2-7
V gene: TRBV9
clone size: few
CDR3 protein: CASSVGLALSSYEQYF
CDR3 DNA: TGTGCCAGCAGCGTAGGACTAGCCCTGAGCTCCTACGAGCAGTACTTC

D gene: TRBD1
J gene: TRBJ2-1
V gene: TRBV29-1
clone size: many
CDR3 protein: CSGAGTGHPNEQFF
CDR3 DNA: TGCAGCGGGGCCGGGACAGGGCACCCAAATGAGCAGTTCTTC

D gene: .
J gene: TRBJ2-1
V gene: TRBV14
clone size: .
CDR3 protein: CASSGRSPLWEQFF
CDR3 DNA: TGTGCCAGCAGCGGGAGGAGCCCCCTGTGGGAGCAGTTCTTC

D gene: .
J gene: TRBJ1-2
V gene: TRBV7-2
clone size: few
CDR3 protein: CANSLALQLNYGYTF
CDR3 DNA: TGTGCCAACAGCTTAGCGCTACAGCTTAACTATGGCTACACCTTC

D gene: TRBD1
J gene: TRBJ1-5
V gene: TRBV5-1
clone size: .
CDR3 protein: CASSWDSTNQPQHF
CDR3 DNA: TGCGCCAGCAGCTGGGACAGCACCAATCAGCCCCAGCATTTT